The 10 T cell receptor beta chains in this list originate from one sample, sequenced in a study of human T cells and chemical hapten exposure. Time point noted: patch test 1, 2 weeks after DPC sensitization. Treatment in this sample: therapeutic diphenylcyclopropenone sensitization with weekly scalp DPC. TCRdb used MiXCR to reprocess the RACE reads, holding one entry per CDR3 protein. The table includes approximately 77,000 distinct CDR3 sequences, around 7.8% detected once. Sequenced here: whole blood, sampled in connection with sensitization to the hapten diphenylcyclopropenone (DPC). Every receptor here comes from a woman aged 25 to 39 with alopecia areata. Some clones in this sample may be carry-over from other donors' samples.

For this clonotype: A much larger clone differs by one base, so this may be a read error. This chain links TRBV20-1 with TRBJ1-1; 7 bases map to TRBD1. The CDR3 extends over 14 amino acids. Looked up from germline, CDR1 is DFQATT and CDR2 is SNEGSKA (reference sequence). CDR3 region: CSASSGTANTEACF. For the CDR3, the DNA is TGCAGTGCTAGTTCCGGGACAGCGAACACTGAAGCTTGCTTT.

The sample holds many counts of this clonotype. The chain links TRBV29-1 to TRBJ2-6; perhaps TRBD2 as D (6 bases). Trimming pared 5 bases from V and 0 bases from J, leaving 14 bases between. CDR1 SQVTM and CDR2 ANQGSEA come from the germline V gene. The CDR3 has 16 amino acids. Here the CDR3 reads CSVLGGEPSGANVLTF. The CDR3 DNA follows: TGCAGCGTTCTTGGCGGGGAGCCCTCTGGGGCCAACGTCCTGACTTTC.

This clonotype was counted only a few times. The V and J genes are TRBV29-1 and TRBJ1-1; D gene ambiguous. Trimming stripped 3 bases from V and 1 base from J, with 6 bases between. Germline values: CDR1 SQVTM, CDR2 ANQGSEA. The CDR3 contains 12 residues. The CDR3: CSVDWPNTEAFF. The CDR3 coding sequence is TGCAGCGTTGACTGGCCGAACACTGAAGCTTTCTTT.

This clonotype was observed a single time. The chain links TRBV19 to TRBJ1-2; TRBD1 aligns across 8 bases. CDR3 length: 16 residues. Trimming took 4 bases from V and 1 from J; bases not matched to a gene: 8. Germline V gene sequence: CDR1 LNHDA, CDR2 SQIVND (reference sequence). This chain's CDR3 is CASSRDDRGHNYGYTF. The CDR3 DNA sequence: TGTGCCAGTAGTAGAGACGACAGGGGCCATAACTATGGCTACACCTTC.

This clonotype came up many times. The rearrangement uses TRBV11-2 and TRBJ1-2, with D possibly TRBD1 on 5 matching bases. Germline V CDR1 and CDR2: SGHAT, FQNNGV. This CDR3 has 14 amino acids. The V gene lost 5 bases and the J gene lost 6 bases, with 16 bases spanning the gap. The CDR3 loop is CASSKWGEVDGYTF. The DNA for the CDR3 is TGTGCCAGCAGCAAGTGGGGGGAGGTCGATGGCTACACCTTC.

This clonotype occurred many times. This sequence joins TRBV14 and TRBJ2-3; no definite D call. The CDR3 has 17 amino acids. Trimming left V 0 bases short and J 0 bases short, with 13 bases between. Germline CDR1 and CDR2: SGHDN and FVKESK. The CDR3 DNA is TGTGCCAGCAGCCAAGATCAAACTTTTTCTAGCACAGATACGCAGTATTTT. Its translation is CASSQDQTFSSTDTQYF.

This clonotype has ten or more counts. The DNA for the CDR3 is TGTGCCAGCTTTGGGAGGGCGAGCTCCTACGAGCAGTACTTC. Translation: CASFGRASSYEQYF. The chain uses TRBV2 and TRBJ2-7, with 7 bases matching TRBD2. The CDR3 sequence is 14 residues long. The germline V gene encodes CDR1 SNHLY and CDR2 FYNNEI. Trimming at V came to 8 bases and at J to 0 bases, leaving 7 bases not matched to a gene.

This clonotype was counted a few times. The chain employs TRBV27 and TRBJ2-1, with D possibly TRBD2 on 7 matching bases. The germline V and J ends were trimmed by 2 bases and 2 bases, with 16 bases remaining between them. The CDR3 contains 17 residues. Per germline, CDR1 MNHEY and CDR2 SMNVEV (reference sequence). The CDR3, as DNA: TGTGCCAGCAGTTTACGGGGGCGGGGGACAACCTACAATGAGCAGTTCTTC. Amino acid sequence: CASSLRGRGTTYNEQFF.

V usage is TRBV5-5 and J usage is TRBJ2-5; tentatively, D is TRBD1 or TRBD2 (5 bases each). CDR3 length: 14 amino acids. CDR1 is SGHKS, CDR2 YYEKEE, per germline (reference sequence). V gave up 5 bases and J gave up 2 bases, with 13 bases separating them. This CDR3 reads CASRKRDRQETQYF. The CDR3 nucleotides are TGTGCCAGCAGGAAACGGGACCGACAAGAGACCCAGTACTTC.

This clonotype has a count of ten or more. V and J are TRBV11-2 and TRBJ2-7; TRBD2 aligns across 7 bases. The germline V gene has CDR1 SGHAT and CDR2 FQNNGV. After removal of 3 bases from V and 4 bases from J, the junction contained 6 bases not matched to a gene. The CDR3 consists of 14 residues. CDR3 sequence reads: CASSLTSWGYEQYF. Here the CDR3 DNA reads TGTGCCAGCAGCTTGACTAGCTGGGGTTACGAGCAGTACTTC.